This is a list of T cell receptor beta chains from one sample in a study of chemoradiotherapy in HPV16-positive cancers. Repertoires were generated with immunoSEQ multiplex PCR, while TCRdb's copy carries only in-frame clones and drops some. The sample carries roughly 70,000 clones, 88% recorded once. Sequenced here: blood, sampled from a patient who underwent chemoradiotherapy. Every receptor here comes from a human donor with HPV-associated anogenital cancer. The CDR3 runs from the conserved cysteine through the conserved F or W. D genes are given only for firm matches. Size tells how often a clone was seen (once, few, many) or the class of an expanded clone, and some rows leave it out.

clone_size	d_call	v_call	j_call	cdr3_nt	cdr3_aa
.	.	TRBV28	TRBJ1-5	TGTGCCAGCAGTTTATTTTCGGTCTCCCGGACTAATCAGCCCCAGCATTTT	CASSLFSVSRTNQPQHF
.	.	TRBV6-1	TRBJ2-7	TGTTCCACTTATCGGGGGGCGCTCTCCTACGAGCAGTACTTC	CSTYRGALSYEQYF
.	.	TRBV6-5	TRBJ2-5	TGTGCCAGCCGGGGAGAGACCCAGTACTTC	CASRGETQYF
.	.	TRBV5-5	TRBJ2-2	.	CASSFGAGTGELFF
.	.	TRBV5-4	TRBJ1-1	TGTGCCAGCAGCTTGTGGCTGGAAGAAGACACTGAAGCTTTCTTT	CASSLWLEEDTEAFF
.	.	TRBV20-1	TRBJ2-5	TGCAGCCTGACTATACAAGAGACCCAGTACTTC	CSLTIQETQYF
.	TRBD1	TRBV6-1	TRBJ2-2	TGTGCCAGCAGTGGAACGGGACAGACCGGGGAGCTGTTTTTT	CASSGTGQTGELFF
.	TRBD2	TRBV18	TRBJ2-3	TGTGCCAGCTCACCTTCACCCCCCAGCGGGGGGGCCGCCCATACGCAGTATTTT	CASSPSPPSGGAAHTQYF
.	TRBD1	TRBV5-4	TRBJ2-1	TGTGCCAGCAGCTTGACAGGGGCTTCCTACAATGAGCAGTTCTTC	CASSLTGASYNEQFF
.	.	TRBV30	TRBJ1-3	TGTGCCTGGAGTAAACAGGGATTACGCTCTGGAAACACCATATATTTT	CAWSKQGLRSGNTIYF
.	.	TRBV5-4	TRBJ2-3	TGTGCCAGCAGCTTCCACACAGATACGCAGTATTTT	CASSFHTDTQYF
.	TRBD1	TRBV5-6	TRBJ2-3	TGTGCCAGCAGCCCACCGACAGGGCGGAGGGATACGCAGTATTTT	CASSPPTGRRDTQYF
.	.	TRBV5-1	TRBJ2-7	TGCGCCAGCAGGACGTTAGGGGCAGCGCCGGGGGAGCAGTACTTC	CASRTLGAAPGEQYF
.	.	TRBV19	TRBJ1-5	TGTGCCAGTAGTACGAGCCTACCGGGGCATCAGCCCCAGCATTTT	CASSTSLPGHQPQHF
.	TRBD1	TRBV28	TRBJ2-7	TGTGCCAGCAGTTTACCCCAGCAGGGGGTATCCTACGAGCAGTACTTC	CASSLPQQGVSYEQYF
.	TRBD2	TRBV2	TRBJ2-3	TGTGCCAGCAGTGTCGTGACTAGCGGGCGGGATACGCAGTATTTT	CASSVVTSGRDTQYF
.	.	TRBV19	TRBJ1-2	TGTGCCAGTAGTATATGGTCCGGGGATGGCTACACCTTC	CASSIWSGDGYTF
.	TRBD1	TRBV30	TRBJ2-3	TGTGCCTGGGCGGACAGGGGGAATGCAGATACGCAGTATTTT	CAWADRGNADTQYF
once	.	TRBV15	TRBJ1-6	TGTGCCACCAGCAGAGATCGGGACGGTGGCGATTCACCCCTCCACTTT	CATSRDRDGGDSPLHF
few	TRBD1	TRBV28	TRBJ1-6	TGTGCCAGCAGTTACACACAGGGGGTCGCCCTCCACTTT	CASSYTQGVALHF
.	.	TRBV7-3	TRBJ2-5	TGTGCCAGCAGTCTTGACGGACTCCAAGAGACCCAGTACTTC	CASSLDGLQETQYF
.	.	TRBV7-9	TRBJ2-1	TGTGCCAGCAGCTCTTTTATTGGTTCAGGCAATGAGCAGTTCTTC	CASSSFIGSGNEQFF
.	.	TRBV2	TRBJ2-7	TGTGCCAGCAGTACTCCGGGGGTAAGCGACGAGCAGTACTTC	CASSTPGVSDEQYF
.	TRBD2	TRBV5-1	TRBJ2-5	TGCGCCAGCAGCTTAGGACTAGCGGGAGCAGAGACCCAGTACTTC	CASSLGLAGAETQYF
.	.	TRBV7-9	TRBJ2-7	TGTGCCAGCAGCTTCTCCTACGAGCAGTACTTC	CASSFSYEQYF
.	TRBD1	TRBV9	TRBJ1-3	TGTGCCAGCAGCCCGACAGGGGGCTCTGGAAACACCATATATTTT	CASSPTGGSGNTIYF
.	.	TRBV19	TRBJ2-7	TGTGCCAGTAGTATAGAAACCTCTTACGAGCAGTACTTC	CASSIETSYEQYF
.	.	TRBV2	TRBJ2-3	TGTGCCAGCAGTGAGCTAGGTACGCAGTATTTT	CASSELGTQYF
.	.	TRBV7-9	TRBJ1-1	TGTGCCAGCAGCTTATCTGGGGTTACTGAAGCTTTCTTT	CASSLSGVTEAFF
.	.	TRBV6-5	TRBJ2-5	TGTGCCAGCAGTATTATCCTCAATCCGAGGGCCCAGTACTTC	CASSIILNPRAQYF
.	TRBD2	TRBV7-2	TRBJ2-4	TGTGCCAGCAGCTCGAGGACTAGCCTGCCGTACTTC	CASSSRTSLPYF
.	.	TRBV7-3	TRBJ2-2	TGTGCCAGCAGCCCCGGGGCGGGGAACACCGGGGAGCTGTTTTTT	CASSPGAGNTGELFF
.	TRBD1	TRBV6-1	TRBJ2-1	TGTGCCAGCAGTGGACAGGGACCTGAGCAGTTCTTC	CASSGQGPEQFF
few	.	TRBV5-1	TRBJ1-1	TGCGCCAGCAGCTTAGAGGTTGGAACTGAAGCTTTCTTT	CASSLEVGTEAFF
few	.	TRBV5-1	TRBJ2-7	TGCGCCAGCAGCTTGTTGGGCCAGGGCTACGAGCAGTACTTC	CASSLLGQGYEQYF
once	.	TRBV6-6	TRBJ1-4	TGTGCCAGCAGTTCCCAGGTACGAGGTGAAAAACTGTTTTTT	CASSSQVRGEKLFF
.	.	TRBV30	TRBJ2-6	TGTGCCTGGAGTTTAGACAACCAAAGCTCTGGGGCCAACGTCCTGACTTTC	CAWSLDNQSSGANVLTF
.	.	TRBV7-9	TRBJ2-3	TGTGCCAGCAGCTTGCGCAGGGCAGATACGCAGTATTTT	CASSLRRADTQYF
.	.	TRBV9	TRBJ2-2	TGTGCCAGCAGCGTAGCTACGTTATCCAGCCCCGGGGAGCTGTTTTTT	CASSVATLSSPGELFF
few	.	TRBV29-1	TRBJ1-2	TGCAGCGTTTCCCCTCAAGGGGGAGCGGATGGCTACACCTTC	CSVSPQGGADGYTF
.	.	TRBV7-9	TRBJ2-2	TGTGCCAGCAGGACGGGAACCGGGGAGCTGTTTTTT	CASRTGTGELFF
.	.	TRBV6-5	TRBJ1-5	TGTGCCAGCGGCAGGTTGATGAGCAATCAGCCCCAGCATTTT	CASGRLMSNQPQHF
.	.	TRBV5-8	TRBJ2-5	TGTGCCAGCAGCTTGCCTTCCCGGGGGACCCAGTACTTC	CASSLPSRGTQYF
.	.	TRBV2	TRBJ1-1	TGTGCCAGCAGTGACGCCAGGGGACACACTGAAGCCTTCTTT	CASSDARGHTEAFF
.	TRBD2	TRBV7-2	TRBJ2-3	TGTGCCAGCAGCTTCGGCGGGAGTTTCACAGATACGCAGTATTTT	CASSFGGSFTDTQYF
few	.	TRBV30	TRBJ2-3	TGTGCCTGGAGGGACGCCCCAGATACGCAGTATTTT	CAWRDAPDTQYF
.	.	TRBV20-1	TRBJ1-1	TGCAGTGCTATGGGGAACACTGAAGCTTTCTTT	CSAMGNTEAFF
.	.	TRBV7-7	TRBJ2-2	TGTGCTAGCAGCTTGGACGGAAACACCGGGGAGCTGTTTTTT	CASSLDGNTGELFF
many	.	TRBV4-1	TRBJ2-7	TGCGCCAGCAGCCCCCTCGGGGCAGGGTCGTACGAGCAGTACTTC	CASSPLGAGSYEQYF